A selection of T cell receptor beta chains follows, all from one sample in a study of cytomegalovirus exposure and HLA in healthy donors. Assay: immunoSEQ multiplex PCR; the TCRdb copy retains only in-frame clones and omits some. The data include tens of thousands of clones; the top ten clones carry 3.5% to 4%. Sequenced sample: PBMCs. Every receptor here comes from a male donor in good health and CMV-seronegative. The CDR3 runs from the conserved cysteine through the conserved F or W. A D gene is named only where the DNA matches it firmly.

D	V	J	CDR3	DNA
-	TRBV10-3	TRBJ2-3	CAITSGESDTQYF	TGTGCCATCACTTCAGGGGAATCAGATACGCAGTATTTT
TRBD1	TRBV28	TRBJ2-7	CASTSLTGGIYEQYF	TGTGCCAGCACTTCTTTAACAGGGGGCATCTACGAGCAGTACTTC
TRBD2	TRBV4-2	TRBJ2-2	CASSPPPGLNTGELFF	TGTGCCAGCAGCCCTCCTCCGGGACTAAACACCGGGGAGCTGTTTTTT
-	TRBV1	TRBJ1-2	CTSSQELGGYTF	TGCACCAGCAGCCAAGAGCTCGGTGGCTACACCTTC
TRBD1	TRBV6-5	TRBJ1-2	CASSRDRGLYGYTF	TGTGCCAGCAGTCGGGACAGGGGGCTGTATGGCTACACCTTC
-	TRBV7-9	TRBJ1-4	CASSTRTSQVVAREKLFF	TGTGCCAGCAGCACCCGGACATCGCAAGTTGTCGCGAGGGAAAAACTGTTTTTT
TRBD1	TRBV30	TRBJ2-5	CAWTPGGETQYF	TGTGCCTGGACCCCAGGGGGCGAGACCCAGTACTTC
TRBD1	TRBV4-2	TRBJ1-5	CASSQQGGNQHQHF	TGTGCCAGCAGCCAACAGGGGGGTAATCAGCACCAGCATTTT
TRBD1	TRBV7-2	TRBJ2-5	CASSPRTGTKTQYF	TGTGCCAGCAGCCCTCGGACAGGGACAAAGACCCAGTACTTC
TRBD1	TRBV19	TRBJ2-7	CASSPQGPSYEQYF	TGTGCCAGTAGCCCACAGGGGCCCTCCTACGAGCAGTACTTC
-	TRBV11-2	TRBJ2-1	CASSLDLGRQEQFF	TGTGCCAGCAGCTTAGATCTCGGGAGACAAGAGCAGTTCTTC
-	TRBV6-5	TRBJ1-1	CASSYSVPHPGSEAFF	TGTGCCAGCAGTTACTCGGTTCCCCATCCGGGTTCTGAAGCTTTCTTT
-	TRBV6-5	TRBJ2-3	CASKRVQGDTQYF	TGTGCCAGCAAGCGGGTCCAGGGAGATACGCAGTATTTT
-	TRBV4-1	TRBJ1-2	CASSQDAGPYGYTF	TGCGCCAGCAGCCAAGATGCTGGGCCCTATGGCTACACCTTC
-	TRBV19	TRBJ2-7	CASSIGTQVAYEQYF	TGTGCCAGTAGTATCGGGACTCAGGTCGCCTACGAGCAGTACTTC
-	TRBV10-3	TRBJ2-5	CAISNQETQYF	TGTGCCATCAGCAATCAAGAGACCCAGTACTTC
-	TRBV30	TRBJ1-4	CAWSVGGAGEKLFF	TGTGCCTGGAGTGTAGGGGGGGCCGGTGAAAAACTGTTTTTT
TRBD1	TRBV7-9	TRBJ2-3	CASAAGGDNTQYF	TGTGCCAGCGCGGCAGGGGGAGATAATACGCAGTATTTT
TRBD1	TRBV28	TRBJ1-2	CATPGQGTAAGYTF	TGTGCCACCCCGGGACAGGGGACCGCCGCCGGCTACACCTTC
-	TRBV10-1	TRBJ1-1	CASNGGGSDTEAFF	TGCGCCAGCAATGGGGGAGGTAGTGACACTGAAGCTTTCTTT
-	TRBV18	TRBJ1-2	CASSRGGIYGYTF	TGTGCCAGCTCACGGGGAGGGATTTATGGCTACACCTTC
TRBD1	TRBV18	TRBJ2-7	CASSLGTVSSYEQYF	TGTGCCAGCTCACTGGGGACAGTTAGCTCCTACGAGCAGTACTTC
-	TRBV4-3	TRBJ2-5	CASSLLQGETQYF	TGCGCCAGCAGCCTTCTCCAGGGGGAGACCCAGTACTTC
TRBD1	TRBV6-5	TRBJ2-1	CASRRTGTVYNEQFF	TGTGCCAGCAGGAGAACCGGGACAGTCTACAATGAGCAGTTCTTC
-	TRBV28	TRBJ1-1	CASSLAGAKNTEAFF	TGTGCCAGCAGTTTGGCGGGGGCTAAGAACACTGAAGCTTTCTTT
-	TRBV27	TRBJ1-1	CASSVAGPPSRDTEAFF	TGTGCCAGCAGTGTTGCGGGGCCACCCTCAAGGGACACTGAAGCTTTCTTT
-	TRBV4-3	TRBJ1-3	CASSQDRRASGNTIYF	TGCGCCAGCAGCCAAGACCGCAGGGCCTCTGGAAACACCATATATTTT
-	TRBV21-1	TRBJ2-5	CASSKILSPTPQETQYF	TGTGCCAGCAGCAAAATCCTTTCCCCGACTCCACAAGAGACCCAGTACTTC
-	TRBV7-2	TRBJ1-1	CASSRRGGWAEAFF	TGTGCCAGCAGCCGGCGCGGGGGTTGGGCTGAAGCTTTCTTT